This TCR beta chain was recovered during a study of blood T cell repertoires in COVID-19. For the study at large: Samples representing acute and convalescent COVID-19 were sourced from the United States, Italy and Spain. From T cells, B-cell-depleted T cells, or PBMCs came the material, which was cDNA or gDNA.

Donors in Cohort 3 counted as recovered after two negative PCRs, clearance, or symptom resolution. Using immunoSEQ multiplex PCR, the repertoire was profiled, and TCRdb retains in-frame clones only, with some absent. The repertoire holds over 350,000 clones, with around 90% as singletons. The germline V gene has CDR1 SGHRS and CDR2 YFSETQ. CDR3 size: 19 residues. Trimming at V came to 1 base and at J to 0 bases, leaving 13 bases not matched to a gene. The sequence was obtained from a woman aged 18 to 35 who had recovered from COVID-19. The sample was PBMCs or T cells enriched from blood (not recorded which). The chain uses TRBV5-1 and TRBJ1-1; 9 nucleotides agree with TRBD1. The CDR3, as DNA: TGCGCCAGCAGCTTGAGGGACAGGGTAAACCGGGTCATGAACACTGAAGCTTTCTTT. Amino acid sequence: CASSLRDRVNRVMNTEAFF.